This T cell receptor beta chain was sequenced for a study of blood T cell repertoires in COVID-19. Across the study: Samples representing acute and convalescent COVID-19 were sourced from the United States, Italy and Spain. Nucleic acid was either cDNA or gDNA, and it came from T cells, B-cell-depleted T cells, or PBMCs.

The authors' processing: Estimated nucleated cell counts came from reference gene primer amplification. Some clones are missing from TCRdb's copy, which holds only in-frame ones; the method was immunoSEQ multiplex PCR. V and J calls and clone size come straight from that table; D and trimming were deduced from the DNA. The sample records some 150,000 clones, about 88% being singletons. CDR3 length: 14 residues. J lost 4 bases, V lost 2 bases, and 2 bases had no gene match. In germline, CDR1 is SGHDT, CDR2 YYEEEE. The sample was peripheral blood. The chain combines TRBV5-6 with TRBJ2-1, with 8 bases matching TRBD2. The TCR was taken from a human donor in a cohort sampled during active COVID-19. This CDR3 is CASSLTSGYNEQFF. The DNA of the CDR3 is TGTGCCAGCAGCTTAACTAGCGGTTACAATGAGCAGTTCTTC.